This T cell receptor beta chain was recorded in a study of tissue T cells after allogeneic stem cell transplantation (dated by TCRdb to the early 2020s). Looking at the study overall: TCR beta repertoires were profiled across many tissues obtained from research autopsies of patients with and without GVHD, as well as in mouse models of GVHD. The human arm was a prospective observational study without blinding or randomization.

Overall results and qualifications from the work: In both patients and mice, T cells from blood and spleen covered only a limited part of the TCR repertoire found in tissues. Which tissue TCRs were alloreactive or antigen-specific was not determined in the study, and some clones might have been persisting host cells. Not many T cell clones showed up in more than one patient, yet clustering based on motifs uncovered repertoire signatures that were shared across patients in a tissue-specific way. Within patients, how anatomically similar the tissues were was a key factor in shaping TCR repertoire composition, regardless of disease or transplant status. The patient cohort was small and clinically heterogeneous, and sampling depth was acknowledged as a limitation.

Reading the label with the study, this specimen's time point is: mouse harvest day 7 after allogeneic transplant. Each mouse graft consisted of 10^7 T-cell-depleted bone marrow cells plus 10^6 splenic CD5+ T cells and was given by tail vein injection. GVHD in mice was modeled with a major MHC-mismatch B6 (H2b) into BALB/c (H2d) model, and tissues were profiled at day 7 or 14. On day 7 or 14 post-transplant, mouse tissues and retro-orbital blood were harvested with separate sterile tools for each animal, and livers were flushed before harvest. Before genomic DNA isolation with the DNeasy Blood & Tissue Kit, mouse tissues were minced with razor blades in buffered saline. Concerning this clone: Its antigen is currently not known. Note that gene names and germline sequences for this receptor are mouse ones. The read finishes 1 residue shy of the CDR3 end, and the germline J gene is used to complete it.

Library preparation employed the immunoSEQ multiplex PCR assay. Adaptive Biotechnologies performed TCRbeta CDR3 sequencing at survey depth and reported CDR3 sequences, V/J genes, productive frequency, and template counts. Amplification of TCR beta CDR3 regions was performed from genomic DNA rather than from RNA. The study's own analysis went as follows. Jensen-Shannon divergence was used to quantify pairwise repertoire overlap between tissues, with a value of 1 meaning complete divergence and a value of 0 meaning identical repertoires. Tissues were clustered by single-linkage agglomerative hierarchical clustering of pairwise JSD values, and the clustering results were displayed as dendrograms. All patient samples were analyzed with GLIPH2 using simulation_depth 1000, kmer_min_depth 3 and cdr3_length_cutoff 8, and only groups containing more than two unique CDR3s were kept. A standardized tissue-overlap score was calculated by extrapolating Jaccard GLIPH-group overlap across patients to a standard repertoire size of 1000 clones. Linear mixed-effect models, with tissue included as a fixed effect and individual included as a random effect, were used to assess associations of diversity with clinical or experimental variables. In its TCRdb copy, this immuneACCESS table keeps in-frame sequences only and misses some clones. Where compared with another copy, unresolved V genes explain less than half of these, and the others have no known cause. The V and J calls and clone size were taken over from that table, and D and trimming were inferred from the DNA. The sample yields roughly 4,200 clones; roughly three fifths were counted once. Of the sample, about 28% is held by the ten largest clones.

Here V drops 2 bases and J drops 10 bases, and the junction holds 4 bases not matched to any gene. The CDR3 covers 12 residues, taking in both the cysteine and the phenylalanine. Part of the CDR3 DNA is given, 33 bases translated from base 1. CDR1 is given as KGHPV and CDR2 as FQNQEV, both from the germline V gene (reference sequence). This receptor was identified in a female BALB/c mouse given C57BL/6 T cells with graft-versus-host disease after an allogeneic hematopoietic cell transplant. Sequencing input: spleen. The sequence is built from TRBV26 and TRBJ1-2; 7 central nucleotides agree with TRBD1. For the CDR3, the sequence is CASSLPDRSYTF. The DNA read from the CDR3 is TGTGCCAGCAGTCTGCCGGACAGGTCCTACACC.